This T cell receptor beta chain was captured in a study of technical replicates of blood from several donors. Only in-frame clones appear in the TCRdb table, and some are missing; sequencing was by immunoSEQ multiplex PCR. The table records tens of thousands of clones, 91% of them present only once. The sequenced sample consisted of T cells isolated from PBMCs. The sequence was collected from a human donor in good health. Some clones in this sample may be carry-over from other donors' samples.

CDR3 loop: CASSLTYSYEQYF. The DNA of the CDR3 is TGTGCCAGCAGTTTGACTTACTCCTACGAGCAGTACTTC. V usage is TRBV28 and J usage is TRBJ2-7; D is unresolved. This CDR3 has 13 amino acids. Germline V gene sequence: CDR1 MDHEN, CDR2 SYDVKM. The V gene lost 3 bases and the J gene lost 0 bases, with 6 bases spanning the gap.